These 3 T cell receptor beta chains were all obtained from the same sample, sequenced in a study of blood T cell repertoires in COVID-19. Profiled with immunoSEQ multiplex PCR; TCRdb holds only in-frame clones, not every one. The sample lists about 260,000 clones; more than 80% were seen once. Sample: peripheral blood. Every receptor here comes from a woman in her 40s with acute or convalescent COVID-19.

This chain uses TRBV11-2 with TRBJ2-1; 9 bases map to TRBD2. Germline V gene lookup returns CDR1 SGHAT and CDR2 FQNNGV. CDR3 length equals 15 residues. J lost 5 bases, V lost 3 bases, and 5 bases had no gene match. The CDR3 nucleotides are TGTGCCAGCAGCTTCAGCGGGGGGCCCGACAATGAGCAGTTCTTC. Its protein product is CASSFSGGPDNEQFF.

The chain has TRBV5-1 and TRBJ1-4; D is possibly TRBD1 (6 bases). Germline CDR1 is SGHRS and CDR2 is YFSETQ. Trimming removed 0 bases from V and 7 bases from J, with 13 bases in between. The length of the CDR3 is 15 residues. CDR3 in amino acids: CASSLETGGGEKLFF. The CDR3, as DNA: TGCGCCAGCAGCTTGGAGACAGGCGGTGGTGAAAAACTGTTTTTT.

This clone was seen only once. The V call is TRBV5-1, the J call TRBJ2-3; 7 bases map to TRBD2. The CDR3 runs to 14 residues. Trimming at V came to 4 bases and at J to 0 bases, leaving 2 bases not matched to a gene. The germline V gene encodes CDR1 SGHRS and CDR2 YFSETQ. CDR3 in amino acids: CASSRAGSTDTQYF. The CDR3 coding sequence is TGCGCCAGCAGCCGAGCGGGGAGCACAGATACGCAGTATTTT. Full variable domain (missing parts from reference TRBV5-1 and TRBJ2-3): KAGVTQTPRYLIKTRGQQVTLSCSPISGHRSVSWYQQTPGQGLQFLFEYFSETQRNKGNFPGRFSGRQFSNSRSEMNVSTLELGDSALYLCASSRAGSTDTQYFGPGTRLTVL.